This T cell receptor (beta chain) came from a study of control samples from healthy donors and cancer patients. Germline values: CDR1 ENHRY, CDR2 SYGVKD. The CDR3 length is 12 residues. The V end lost 2 bases, the J end lost 3 bases, and 5 bases lay between the germline ends. The assay was immunoSEQ multiplex PCR, and TCRdb's table has in-frame clones only and misses some. This sample has tens of thousands of clones, with roughly 80% found just once. This TCR came from a man aged 50 or older in good health. The sample consisted of blood. This chain links TRBV10-3 with TRBJ2-7; no clear D gene. The CDR3 region has the DNA TGTGCCATCAGTGAGGCAGACTACGAGCAGTACTTC. The encoded protein is CAISEADYEQYF.